The present TCR beta chain was sequenced within a study of CD4 T cells in relation to SARS-CoV-2 and coronaviruses. Before the COVID-19 pandemic, during about 2010-2018, CD4+ T cells were taken from unexposed donors. TCRdb's table, derived via immunoSEQ multiplex PCR, lists solely in-frame clones and lacks some. The sample gives 60,000 to 75,000 clones, just over 90% of which show up once; approximately 0.21% is in the top ten. The CDR3 spans 15 residues. Germline CDR1 SGHTA, CDR2 FQGNSA. V was clipped by 1 base and J by 8 bases, with 16 bases between them. The receptor's source is a human donor in good health. J is TRBJ2-3 and V is TRBV7-2; maybe TRBD2 (6 bases). The material sequenced was naive CD4+ T cells from PBMCs. Subset indicated: naive CD4+ T cells isolated by negative enrichment. CDR3 nucleotides: TGTGCCAGCAGCTTAGGTCTGGGACTCTGGGGTACGCAGTATTTT. This gives the protein CASSLGLGLWGTQYF.